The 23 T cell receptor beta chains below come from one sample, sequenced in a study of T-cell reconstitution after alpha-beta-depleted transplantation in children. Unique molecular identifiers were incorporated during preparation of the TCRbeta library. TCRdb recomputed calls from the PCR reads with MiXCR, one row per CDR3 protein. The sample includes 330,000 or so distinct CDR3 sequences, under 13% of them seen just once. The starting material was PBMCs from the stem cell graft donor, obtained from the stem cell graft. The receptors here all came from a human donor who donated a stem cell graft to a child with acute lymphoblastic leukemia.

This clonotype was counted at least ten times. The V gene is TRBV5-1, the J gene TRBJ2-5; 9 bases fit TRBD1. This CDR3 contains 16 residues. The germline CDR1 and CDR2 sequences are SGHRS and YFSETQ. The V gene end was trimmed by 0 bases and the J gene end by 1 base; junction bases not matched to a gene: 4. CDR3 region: CASSLEWGQGQETQYF. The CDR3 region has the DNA TGCGCCAGCAGCTTGGAATGGGGACAGGGCCAAGAGACCCAGTACTTC.

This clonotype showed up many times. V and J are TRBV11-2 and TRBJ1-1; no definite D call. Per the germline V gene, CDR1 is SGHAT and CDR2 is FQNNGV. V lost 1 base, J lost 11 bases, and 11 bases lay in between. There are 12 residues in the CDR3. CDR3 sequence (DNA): TGTGCCAGCAGCTTAGTAGTCACTCACGCTTTCTTT. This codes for CASSLVVTHAFF.

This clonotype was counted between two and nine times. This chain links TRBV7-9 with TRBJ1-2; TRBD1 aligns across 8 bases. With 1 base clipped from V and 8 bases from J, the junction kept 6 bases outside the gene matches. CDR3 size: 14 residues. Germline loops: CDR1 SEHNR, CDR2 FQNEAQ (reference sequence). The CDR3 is CASSLDGPGGGYTF. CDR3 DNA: TGTGCCAGCAGCTTAGATGGGCCAGGGGGCGGCTACACCTTC.

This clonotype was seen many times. CDR3 nucleotide sequence: TGTGCCAGCAGCTTAGTCAGCGGGAGGGCCTCCCTCGCCTACAATGAGCAGTTCTTC. It specifies CASSLVSGRASLAYNEQFF. The chain uses TRBV11-1 and TRBJ2-1, with TRBD2 matching 10 bases. The CDR3 extends over 19 amino acids. Germline V gene sequence: CDR1 SGHAT, CDR2 FQDESV (reference sequence). The junction had 11 bases not matched to a gene; V was cut back by 1 base and J by 2 bases.

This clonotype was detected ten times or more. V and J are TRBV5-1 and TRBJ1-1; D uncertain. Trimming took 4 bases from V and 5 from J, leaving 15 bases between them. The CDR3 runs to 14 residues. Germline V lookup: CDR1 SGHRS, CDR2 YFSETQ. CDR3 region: CASSLRSRITEAFF. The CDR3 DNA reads TGCGCCAGCAGCCTCAGGAGTAGGATAACTGAAGCTTTCTTT.

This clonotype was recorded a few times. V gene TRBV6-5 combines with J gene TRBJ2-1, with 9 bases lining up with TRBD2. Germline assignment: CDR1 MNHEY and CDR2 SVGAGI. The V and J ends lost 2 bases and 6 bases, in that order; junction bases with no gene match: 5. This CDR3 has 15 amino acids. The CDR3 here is CASSYETSGRNEQFF. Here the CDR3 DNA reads TGTGCCAGCAGTTACGAGACTAGCGGACGCAATGAGCAGTTCTTC.

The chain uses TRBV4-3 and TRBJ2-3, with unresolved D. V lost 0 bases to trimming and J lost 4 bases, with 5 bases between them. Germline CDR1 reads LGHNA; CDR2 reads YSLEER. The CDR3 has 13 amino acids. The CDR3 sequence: CASSQDSADTQYF. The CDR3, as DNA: TGCGCCAGCAGCCAAGACAGCGCAGATACGCAGTATTTT.

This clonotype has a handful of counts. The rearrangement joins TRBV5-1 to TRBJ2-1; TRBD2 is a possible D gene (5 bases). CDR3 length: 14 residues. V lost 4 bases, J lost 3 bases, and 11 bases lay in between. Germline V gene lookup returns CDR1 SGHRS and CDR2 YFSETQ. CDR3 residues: CASSDLASYNEQFF. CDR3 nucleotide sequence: TGCGCCAGCAGCGATCTAGCCAGCTACAATGAGCAGTTCTTC.

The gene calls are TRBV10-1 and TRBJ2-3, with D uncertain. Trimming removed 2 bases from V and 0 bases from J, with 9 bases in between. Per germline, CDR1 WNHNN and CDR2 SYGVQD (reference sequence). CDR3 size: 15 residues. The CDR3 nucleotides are TGCGCCAGCAGTGAGGGGCCCCAGAGCACAGATACGCAGTATTTT. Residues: CASSEGPQSTDTQYF.

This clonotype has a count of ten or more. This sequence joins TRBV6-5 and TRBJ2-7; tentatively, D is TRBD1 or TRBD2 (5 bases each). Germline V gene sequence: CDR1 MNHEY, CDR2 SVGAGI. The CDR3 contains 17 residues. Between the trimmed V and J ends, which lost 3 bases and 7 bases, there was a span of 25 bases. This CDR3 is CASSYFGGALRSGEQYF. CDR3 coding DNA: TGTGCCAGCAGTTATTTTGGGGGAGCCTTACGATCGGGTGAGCAGTACTTC.

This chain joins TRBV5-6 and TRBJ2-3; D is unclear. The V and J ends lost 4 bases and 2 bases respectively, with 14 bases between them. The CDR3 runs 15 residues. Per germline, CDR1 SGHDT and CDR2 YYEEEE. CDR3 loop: CASSPSPGFTDTQYF. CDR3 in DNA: TGTGCCAGCAGCCCCTCGCCGGGCTTCACAGATACGCAGTATTTT.

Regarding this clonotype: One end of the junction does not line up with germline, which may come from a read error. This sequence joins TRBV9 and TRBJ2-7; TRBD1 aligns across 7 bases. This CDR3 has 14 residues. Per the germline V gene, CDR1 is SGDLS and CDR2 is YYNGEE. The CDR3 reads CASGVTGVPYEQYF. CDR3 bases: TGTGCCAGCGGCGTAACAGGGGTCCCCTACGAGCAGTACTTC.

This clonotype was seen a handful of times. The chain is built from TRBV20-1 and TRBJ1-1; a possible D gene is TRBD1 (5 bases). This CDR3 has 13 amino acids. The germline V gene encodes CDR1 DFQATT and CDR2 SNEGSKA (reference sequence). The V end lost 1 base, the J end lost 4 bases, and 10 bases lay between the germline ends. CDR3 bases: TGCAGTGCTAGAGCAGGGTTGGCCACTGAAGCTTTCTTT. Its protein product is CSARAGLATEAFF.

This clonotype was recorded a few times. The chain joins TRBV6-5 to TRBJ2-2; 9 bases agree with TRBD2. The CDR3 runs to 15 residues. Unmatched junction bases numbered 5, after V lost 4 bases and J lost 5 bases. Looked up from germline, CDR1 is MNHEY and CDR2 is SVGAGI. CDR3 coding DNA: TGTGCCAGCAGTTTCTTCGGACTAGCGACCGGGGAGCTGTTTTTT. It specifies CASSFFGLATGELFF.

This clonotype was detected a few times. For the CDR3, the DNA is TGTGCCAGCAGCCCGTCGGCGACAGGGGAGTCCTACGAGCAGTACTTC. Amino acid sequence: CASSPSATGESYEQYF. The chain links TRBV9 to TRBJ2-7; 8 bases agree with TRBD1. The CDR3 covers 16 residues. CDR1 and CDR2 (germline): SGDLS, YYNGEE. V lost 4 bases and J lost 1; bases outside the gene matches: 10.

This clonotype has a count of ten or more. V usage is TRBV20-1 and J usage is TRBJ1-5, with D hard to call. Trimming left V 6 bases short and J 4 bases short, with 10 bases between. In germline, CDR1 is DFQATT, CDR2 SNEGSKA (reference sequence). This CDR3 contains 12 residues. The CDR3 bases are TGCAGTGCGGGAGCCGGGAATCAGCCCCAGCATTTT. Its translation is CSAGAGNQPQHF.

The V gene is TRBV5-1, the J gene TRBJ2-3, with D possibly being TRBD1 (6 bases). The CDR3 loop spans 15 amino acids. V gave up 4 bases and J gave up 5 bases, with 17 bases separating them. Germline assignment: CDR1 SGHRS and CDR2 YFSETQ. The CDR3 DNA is TGCGCCAGCAGCCACCGGGACACTCTAGGAGATACGCAGTATTTT. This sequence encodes CASSHRDTLGDTQYF.

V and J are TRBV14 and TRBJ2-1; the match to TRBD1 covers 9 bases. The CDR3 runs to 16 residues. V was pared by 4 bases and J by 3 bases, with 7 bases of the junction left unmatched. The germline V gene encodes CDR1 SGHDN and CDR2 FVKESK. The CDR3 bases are TGTGCCAGCAGCCCGGAACAGGGGGCTTTCTACAATGAGCAGTTCTTC. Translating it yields CASSPEQGAFYNEQFF.

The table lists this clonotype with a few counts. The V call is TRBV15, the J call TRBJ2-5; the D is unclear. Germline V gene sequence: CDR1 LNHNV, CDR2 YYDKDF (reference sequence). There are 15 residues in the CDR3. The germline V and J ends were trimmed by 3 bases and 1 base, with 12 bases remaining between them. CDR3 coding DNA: TGTGCCACCAGCAGGGCCGGACGGGCCCAAGAGACCCAGTACTTC. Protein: CATSRAGRAQETQYF.

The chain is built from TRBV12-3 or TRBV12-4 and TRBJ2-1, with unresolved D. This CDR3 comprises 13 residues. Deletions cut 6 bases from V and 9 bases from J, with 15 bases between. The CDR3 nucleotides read TGTGCCAGCAGCTTAACTGGGTGGCGTGAGCAGTTCTTC. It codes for CASSLTGWREQFF.

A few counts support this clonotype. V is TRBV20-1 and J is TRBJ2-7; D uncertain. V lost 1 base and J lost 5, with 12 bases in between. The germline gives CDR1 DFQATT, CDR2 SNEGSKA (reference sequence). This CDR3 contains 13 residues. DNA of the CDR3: TGCAGTGCTAGAGGCTGGGCGGCCCACGAGCAGTACTTC. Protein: CSARGWAAHEQYF.

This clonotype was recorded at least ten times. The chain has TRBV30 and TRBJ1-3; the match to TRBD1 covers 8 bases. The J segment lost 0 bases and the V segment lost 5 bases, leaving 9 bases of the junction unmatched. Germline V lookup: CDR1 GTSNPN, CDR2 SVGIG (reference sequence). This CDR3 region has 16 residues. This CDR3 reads CAWCQTGGISGNTIYF. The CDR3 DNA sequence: TGTGCCTGGTGCCAAACAGGGGGGATCTCTGGAAACACCATATATTTT.

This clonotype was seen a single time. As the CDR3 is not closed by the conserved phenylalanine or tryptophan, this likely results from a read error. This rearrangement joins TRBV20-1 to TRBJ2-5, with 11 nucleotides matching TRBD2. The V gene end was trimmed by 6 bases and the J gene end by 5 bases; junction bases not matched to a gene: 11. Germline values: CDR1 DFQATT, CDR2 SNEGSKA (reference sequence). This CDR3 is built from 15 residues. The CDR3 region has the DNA TGCAGTGCCCAGAGACTAGCGGGGCTGGGGGAGACCCAGTACTCC. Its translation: CSAQRLAGLGETQYS.